This is a list of T cell receptor beta chains from one sample in a study of T cell repertoires in cytomegalovirus infection. MiXCR, applied by TCRdb to the reads, yields one record per CDR3 protein. The data show approximately 500,000 distinct CDR3 sequences, with 30% to 40% seen just once and about 17% held by the top ten. These receptors lack a known antigen. The specimen was cultured PBMCs, collected from culture after CMV antigen stimulation. The source of these receptors is a human donor in good health (CMV status not recorded). Some clones in this sample may be carry-over from other donors' samples. The CDR3 runs from the conserved cysteine through the conserved F or W. Fields, in order: clone size, D gene, V gene, J gene, CDR3 protein, CDR3 DNA. D genes are given only for firm matches. Clone size appears in some rows only: once, few, many, or a class for an expanded clone.

abundance: -
d_gene: TRBD2
v_gene: TRBV28
j_gene: TRBJ2-5
CDR3aa: CASSLFLGLSRGTNQETQYF
CDR3nt: TGTGCCAGCAGTTTATTCCTAGGTCTATCGAGAGGGACTAACCAAGAGACCCAGTACTTC

abundance: few
d_gene: TRBD2
v_gene: TRBV7-8
j_gene: TRBJ2-1
CDR3aa: CASSVSGTRLTVEQFF
CDR3nt: TGTGCCAGCAGCGTTTCGGGGACTAGGCTTACGGTTGAGCAGTTCTTC

abundance: -
d_gene: -
v_gene: TRBV5-1
j_gene: TRBJ2-2
CDR3aa: CASSLGNFNTGELFF
CDR3nt: TGCGCCAGCAGCTTGGGGAATTTCAACACCGGGGAGCTGTTTTTT

abundance: -
d_gene: -
v_gene: TRBV6-2/TRBV6-3
j_gene: TRBJ1-2
CDR3aa: CASSYAPPNGYTF
CDR3nt: TGTGCCAGCAGTTACGCCCCCCCCAATGGCTACACCTTC

abundance: few
d_gene: TRBD2
v_gene: TRBV5-1
j_gene: TRBJ2-1
CDR3aa: CASSAPGTSGTGGYNEQFF
CDR3nt: TGCGCCAGCAGCGCCCCCGGGACTAGCGGTACAGGGGGCTACAATGAGCAGTTCTTC

abundance: few
d_gene: -
v_gene: TRBV7-3
j_gene: TRBJ2-2
CDR3aa: CASSFDGIGGELFF
CDR3nt: TGTGCCAGCAGCTTTGACGGGATAGGCGGGGAGCTGTTTTTT

abundance: -
d_gene: TRBD1
v_gene: TRBV12-3/TRBV12-4
j_gene: TRBJ2-2
CDR3aa: CASSRDRGYTGELFF
CDR3nt: TGTGCCAGCAGCCGGGACAGGGGATACACCGGGGAGCTGTTTTTT

abundance: -
d_gene: TRBD2
v_gene: TRBV10-3
j_gene: TRBJ2-7
CDR3aa: CAIRGTSGSSYEQYF
CDR3nt: TGTGCCATCAGGGGCACTAGCGGGAGCTCCTACGAGCAGTACTTC

abundance: once
d_gene: TRBD2
v_gene: TRBV4-1
j_gene: TRBJ2-3
CDR3aa: CASSQEHLSGRARTDTQYF
CDR3nt: TGCGCCAGCAGCCAAGAGCATCTCAGCGGGAGGGCCCGCACAGATACGCAGTATTTT

abundance: few
d_gene: -
v_gene: TRBV11-2
j_gene: TRBJ2-3
CDR3aa: CASSLEQNGNTQYF
CDR3nt: TGTGCCAGCAGCTTGGAACAGAATGGAAATACGCAGTATTTT

abundance: few
d_gene: -
v_gene: TRBV7-9
j_gene: TRBJ1-1
CDR3aa: CASIAVVGTEAFF
CDR3nt: TGTGCCAGCATCGCCGTTGTTGGAACTGAAGCTTTCTTT

abundance: -
d_gene: -
v_gene: TRBV6-1
j_gene: TRBJ2-2
CDR3aa: CASKAAANTGELFF
CDR3nt: TGTGCCAGCAAGGCGGCAGCGAACACCGGGGAGCTGTTTTTT

abundance: many
d_gene: -
v_gene: TRBV7-2
j_gene: TRBJ1-1
CDR3aa: CASSLVTAEAFF
CDR3nt: TGTGCCAGCAGCTTAGTGACAGCTGAAGCTTTCTTT

abundance: -
d_gene: -
v_gene: TRBV7-2
j_gene: TRBJ2-5
CDR3aa: CASSLRGWGGPTQETQYF
CDR3nt: TGTGCCAGCAGCTTAAGGGGGTGGGGGGGCCCGACCCAAGAGACCCAGTACTTC

abundance: -
d_gene: TRBD2
v_gene: TRBV28
j_gene: TRBJ2-1
CDR3aa: CASDRGGLAGGHQGEQFF
CDR3nt: TGTGCCAGCGATAGGGGCGGTCTAGCGGGAGGCCACCAGGGTGAGCAGTTCTTC

abundance: few
d_gene: -
v_gene: TRBV12-3/TRBV12-4
j_gene: TRBJ1-1
CDR3aa: CASSNGGRAFF
CDR3nt: TGTGCCAGCAGCAACGGAGGGAGAGCTTTCTTT

abundance: -
d_gene: -
v_gene: TRBV7-6
j_gene: TRBJ2-1
CDR3aa: CASSLGQGSAYNEQFF
CDR3nt: TGTGCCAGCAGCTTAGGTCAGGGGAGCGCCTACAATGAGCAGTTCTTC

abundance: -
d_gene: TRBD2
v_gene: TRBV4-2
j_gene: TRBJ2-1
CDR3aa: CASSQGLAGHNEQFF
CDR3nt: TGTGCCAGCAGCCAGGGACTAGCGGGGCACAATGAGCAGTTCTTC

abundance: -
d_gene: TRBD1
v_gene: TRBV7-2
j_gene: TRBJ1-5
CDR3aa: CASSPRQGANQPQHF
CDR3nt: TGTGCCAGCAGCCCCAGACAGGGGGCGAATCAGCCCCAGCATTTT

abundance: many
d_gene: -
v_gene: TRBV4-1
j_gene: TRBJ2-4
CDR3aa: CASSQVAGLAKNIQYF
CDR3nt: TGCGCCAGCAGCCAAGTTGCTGGATTAGCCAAAAACATTCAGTACTTC

abundance: -
d_gene: -
v_gene: TRBV7-9
j_gene: TRBJ2-1
CDR3aa: CASSLIQSSYNEQFF
CDR3nt: TGTGCCAGCAGCTTAATTCAGAGCTCCTACAATGAGCAGTTCTTC

abundance: -
d_gene: -
v_gene: TRBV7-2
j_gene: TRBJ1-6
CDR3aa: CASSGSYNSPLHF
CDR3nt: TGTGCCAGCAGCGGTTCCTATAATTCACCCCTCCACTTT

abundance: -
d_gene: -
v_gene: TRBV20-1
j_gene: TRBJ2-6
CDR3aa: CSASGIGSGANVLTF
CDR3nt: TGCAGTGCTAGCGGTATAGGCTCTGGGGCCAACGTCCTGACTTTC

abundance: -
d_gene: -
v_gene: TRBV12-3/TRBV12-4
j_gene: TRBJ1-2
CDR3aa: CASSSAGHYGYTF
CDR3nt: TGTGCCAGCAGTTCGGCAGGCCACTATGGCTACACCTTC

abundance: -
d_gene: TRBD2
v_gene: TRBV7-6
j_gene: TRBJ2-7
CDR3aa: CASSASVGLAYEQYF
CDR3nt: TGTGCCAGCAGCGCCTCCGTAGGACTAGCCTACGAGCAGTACTTC

abundance: -
d_gene: -
v_gene: TRBV12-3/TRBV12-4
j_gene: TRBJ1-6
CDR3aa: CASSPQGSESPLHF
CDR3nt: TGTGCCAGCAGTCCACAGGGCAGCGAGTCACCCCTCCACTTT

abundance: once
d_gene: TRBD2
v_gene: TRBV18
j_gene: TRBJ2-1
CDR3aa: CASSPRGGLADQEQFF
CDR3nt: TGTGCCAGCTCCCCCAGAGGTGGACTAGCGGACCAAGAGCAGTTCTTC

abundance: -
d_gene: -
v_gene: TRBV6-6
j_gene: TRBJ1-5
CDR3aa: CASRYSNQPQHF
CDR3nt: TGTGCCAGCAGATATAGCAATCAGCCCCAGCATTTT

abundance: once
d_gene: -
v_gene: TRBV18
j_gene: TRBJ2-3
CDR3aa: CASSNPDTQYF
CDR3nt: TGTGCCAGCTCTAACCCAGATACGCAGTATTTT

abundance: -
d_gene: TRBD2
v_gene: TRBV20-1
j_gene: TRBJ2-1
CDR3aa: CSARDRASGMGEQFF
CDR3nt: TGCAGTGCTAGAGATAGAGCTAGCGGGATGGGTGAGCAGTTCTTC

abundance: -
d_gene: -
v_gene: TRBV7-8
j_gene: TRBJ2-2
CDR3aa: CASSLVTLANGELFF
CDR3nt: TGTGCCAGCAGCTTAGTGACGCTAGCGAACGGGGAGCTGTTTTTT

abundance: -
d_gene: TRBD1
v_gene: TRBV5-4
j_gene: TRBJ1-2
CDR3aa: CASSPPGTGGDYGYTF
CDR3nt: TGTGCCAGCAGCCCTCCCGGGACAGGGGGGGACTATGGCTACACCTTC

abundance: -
d_gene: -
v_gene: TRBV19
j_gene: TRBJ1-5
CDR3aa: CAAAGGQPQHF
CDR3nt: TGTGCCGCAGCGGGCGGGCAGCCCCAGCATTTT

abundance: few
d_gene: -
v_gene: TRBV28
j_gene: TRBJ2-7
CDR3aa: CATQGGYAGAKNEQYF
CDR3nt: TGTGCCACCCAGGGGGGGTATGCGGGAGCAAAGAACGAGCAGTACTTC

abundance: few
d_gene: TRBD2
v_gene: TRBV28
j_gene: TRBJ2-7
CDR3aa: CASSPTSGRDPLPYEQYF
CDR3nt: TGTGCCAGCAGTCCTACTAGCGGGAGGGATCCCCTACCCTACGAGCAGTACTTC

abundance: -
d_gene: -
v_gene: TRBV9
j_gene: TRBJ2-1
CDR3aa: CASGTEGTSYNEQFF
CDR3nt: TGTGCCAGCGGGACCGAAGGGACCTCCTACAATGAGCAGTTCTTC

abundance: few
d_gene: -
v_gene: TRBV7-4
j_gene: TRBJ2-7
CDR3aa: CASSSPGRSYEQYF
CDR3nt: TGTGCCAGCAGCTCTCCCGGACGATCCTACGAGCAGTACTTC

abundance: -
d_gene: TRBD2
v_gene: TRBV12-5
j_gene: TRBJ2-1
CDR3aa: CASGLVGGLFNEQFF
CDR3nt: TGTGCTAGTGGTTTGGTCGGGGGGTTGTTCAATGAGCAGTTCTTC

abundance: -
d_gene: -
v_gene: TRBV7-4
j_gene: TRBJ2-1
CDR3aa: CASSSRIASNEQFF
CDR3nt: TGTGCCAGCAGCTCGAGAATAGCGAGTAATGAGCAGTTCTTC

abundance: few
d_gene: -
v_gene: TRBV14
j_gene: TRBJ1-2
CDR3aa: CASSQESWGTYGYTF
CDR3nt: TGTGCCAGCAGCCAAGAGAGTTGGGGGACCTATGGCTACACCTTC

abundance: -
d_gene: -
v_gene: TRBV7-9
j_gene: TRBJ1-1
CDR3aa: CASSPARLRRMNTEAFF
CDR3nt: TGTGCCAGCAGCCCAGCCCGCCTACGGAGAATGAACACTGAAGCTTTCTTT

abundance: few
d_gene: -
v_gene: TRBV28
j_gene: TRBJ1-5
CDR3aa: CASSSGQGYQPQHF
CDR3nt: TGTGCCAGCAGTTCCGGCCAGGGGTATCAGCCCCAGCATTTT

abundance: once
d_gene: TRBD2
v_gene: TRBV2
j_gene: TRBJ2-7
CDR3aa: CASRGLAGTYEQYF
CDR3nt: TGTGCCAGCAGAGGACTAGCGGGAACCTACGAGCAGTACTTC

abundance: -
d_gene: -
v_gene: TRBV5-1
j_gene: TRBJ1-1
CDR3aa: CASSVGWVSSTEAFF
CDR3nt: TGCGCCAGCAGCGTGGGATGGGTGTCGAGCACTGAAGCTTTCTTT

abundance: few
d_gene: -
v_gene: TRBV7-9
j_gene: TRBJ1-1
CDR3aa: CASSIRSVNTEAFF
CDR3nt: TGTGCCAGCAGCATCCGCTCAGTGAACACTGAAGCTTTCTTT

abundance: many
d_gene: -
v_gene: TRBV7-2
j_gene: TRBJ2-7
CDR3aa: CASSLPSGGEQYF
CDR3nt: TGTGCCAGCAGCTTACCTAGTGGGGGCGAGCAGTACTTC

abundance: -
d_gene: -
v_gene: TRBV28
j_gene: TRBJ1-5
CDR3aa: CASSLFSGGASNQPQHF
CDR3nt: TGTGCCAGCAGTTTATTTTCGGGGGGCGCGAGCAATCAGCCCCAGCATTTT

abundance: few
d_gene: -
v_gene: TRBV12-3/TRBV12-4
j_gene: TRBJ2-5
CDR3aa: CASSRQAQETQYF
CDR3nt: TGTGCCAGCAGCCGACAGGCCCAAGAGACCCAGTACTTC

abundance: many
d_gene: -
v_gene: TRBV7-2
j_gene: TRBJ2-4
CDR3aa: CASSLAMGLAKNIQYF
CDR3nt: TGTGCCAGCAGCTTAGCGATGGGGTTAGCCAAAAACATTCAGTACTTC

abundance: -
d_gene: -
v_gene: TRBV7-9
j_gene: TRBJ2-4
CDR3aa: CASSLRIPAGPTDIQYF
CDR3nt: TGTGCCAGCAGCTTAAGGATCCCGGCCGGACCAACGGACATTCAGTACTTC

abundance: few
d_gene: TRBD1
v_gene: TRBV4-1
j_gene: TRBJ2-7
CDR3aa: CASSQVPAPDRGYEQYF
CDR3nt: TGCGCCAGCAGCCAAGTCCCGGCCCCGGACAGGGGTTACGAGCAGTACTTC

abundance: -
d_gene: TRBD1
v_gene: TRBV7-2
j_gene: TRBJ1-1
CDR3aa: CASRAGTGGSEAFF
CDR3nt: TGTGCCAGCAGGGCAGGGACAGGGGGTTCTGAAGCTTTCTTT

abundance: many
d_gene: -
v_gene: TRBV12-3/TRBV12-4
j_gene: TRBJ2-5
CDR3aa: CASSLDHQETQYF
CDR3nt: TGTGCCAGCAGTTTGGACCACCAAGAGACCCAGTACTTC

abundance: many
d_gene: -
v_gene: TRBV7-2
j_gene: TRBJ1-1
CDR3aa: CASSLEYSNTEAFF
CDR3nt: TGTGCCAGCAGCTTAGAGTACAGTAACACTGAAGCTTTCTTT

abundance: -
d_gene: TRBD2
v_gene: TRBV7-2
j_gene: TRBJ2-5
CDR3aa: CASSLDSGRIQETQYF
CDR3nt: TGTGCCAGCAGCTTAGATAGCGGGAGGATCCAAGAGACCCAGTACTTC

abundance: few
d_gene: -
v_gene: TRBV11-2
j_gene: TRBJ2-1
CDR3aa: CASSLVGGTAYNEQFF
CDR3nt: TGTGCCAGCAGCTTAGTCGGCGGGACAGCTTACAATGAGCAGTTCTTC

abundance: few
d_gene: -
v_gene: TRBV7-9
j_gene: TRBJ2-5
CDR3aa: CASSSTYPTQETQYF
CDR3nt: TGTGCCAGCAGTTCGACCTACCCCACCCAAGAGACCCAGTACTTC